This is a list of T cell receptor beta chains from one sample in a study of CXCR3-negative and CXCR3-positive naive CD8 T cells. TCRdb reprocessed the 5' RACE reads and keeps a single row for each CDR3 protein, giving no DNA. In total, the table holds under 75,000 distinct CDR3 sequences. The sequencing sample was made of naive CXCR3- CD8+ T cells from blood. These receptors were taken from a human donor in good health. Some clones in this sample may be carry-over from other donors' samples. Both conserved end residues are part of each CDR3.

>TRBV20-1|TRBJ1-1
CSAQSGVTEALF
>TRBV7-9|TRBJ2-7
CASSWGPEEEQYF
>TRBV7-9|TRBJ1-2
CASSPTGTGYGYTF
>TRBV20-1|TRBJ2-1
CSARDLVASTYNEQFF
>TRBV4-3|TRBJ2-4
CASSQDGRLAKNIQYF
>TRBV15|TRBJ2-5
CATSVLGEGETQYF
>TRBV28|TRBJ2-1
CASSSRNQELTYNEQFF
>TRBV14|TRBJ2-5
CASTGDPLGGDFQETQYF
>TRBV20-1|TRBJ2-7
CSARPTWTADSYEQYF
>TRBV12-3/TRBV12-4|TRBJ2-7
CASSFPDSYEQYF
>TRBV7-9|TRBJ1-3
CASLSGGTGNTIYF
>TRBV27|TRBJ2-5
CASTGYRDNQETQYF
>TRBV7-9|TRBJ1-1
CASSPGRLMNTEAFF
>TRBV5-6|TRBJ1-1
CASSFYGDTEAFF
>TRBV5-1|TRBJ2-3
CASSLTRDLTDTQYF
>TRBV27|TRBJ1-1
CASRFGGEAFF
>TRBV20-1|TRBJ2-1
CSVGTSISSYNEQFF
>TRBV6-5|TRBJ2-3
CASSRGLAGGPSTDTQYF
>TRBV20-1|TRBJ1-2
CSASLKTGLDGYTF
>TRBV29-1|TRBJ1-1
CSSQGAGTEAFF
>TRBV6-2/TRBV6-3|TRBJ2-3
CASSNSGTTHSHTQYF
>TRBV7-8|TRBJ2-3
CASSNRDSQRINTQYF
>TRBV5-1|TRBJ2-1
CASSLHNPPESSYNEQFF
>TRBV29-1|TRBJ2-1
CSVEDFGTSGGAAYNEQFF
>TRBV7-9|TRBJ2-7
CASSLLGAMPEQYF
>TRBV19|TRBJ2-7
CASSASGSYEQYF
>TRBV20-1|TRBJ2-1
CSARDGSISYNEQFF
>TRBV11-2|TRBJ1-2
CASSLGTLYGYTF
>TRBV7-3|TRBJ2-5
CASSLTLSTQETQYF
>TRBV5-4|TRBJ1-1
CASKSSGGNTEAFF
>TRBV7-9|TRBJ1-2
CASSLGGAVSTDYGYTF
>TRBV28|TRBJ1-6
CASSWTGDNSPLHF
>TRBV15|TRBJ1-6
CATSPPPSYNSPLHF
>TRBV20-1|TRBJ2-1
CSARRRETEQFF
>TRBV7-9|TRBJ2-1
CASSPDYEQFF
>TRBV7-6|TRBJ1-5
CASSLGQGPQPQHF
>TRBV29-1|TRBJ1-2
CSVEAAGGIYGYTF
>TRBV29-1|TRBJ1-1
CSGSENTEAFF
>TRBV4-3|TRBJ2-5
CASSQDFPGKETQYF
>TRBV14|TRBJ2-7
CASSQEWGSEQYF
>TRBV4-3|TRBJ1-2
CASSDSLGSIDGYTF
>TRBV7-6|TRBJ1-6
CASSDRQGINSPLHF
>TRBV28|TRBJ2-7
CASSFTLSIGAYEQYF
>TRBV6-5|TRBJ2-5
CASSYGTGELETQYF
>TRBV20-1|TRBJ1-2
CSAREKFGYGTVANYGYTF
>TRBV6-2/TRBV6-3|TRBJ1-1
CASRPRANTEAFF
>TRBV29-1|TRBJ1-2
CSVEVPPFRTGHGYTF
>TRBV7-6|TRBJ2-1
CASSLDIGGGEQFF
>TRBV7-8|TRBJ2-3
CASSVSGGADTQYF
>TRBV29-1|TRBJ2-1
CSVEDPQGSGQFF
>TRBV4-3|TRBJ2-3
CASSQDLSTDTQYF
>TRBV14|TRBJ2-1
CASSNRTWSGEQFF
>TRBV5-1|TRBJ2-7
CASSPRDFSYEQYF
>TRBV7-8|TRBJ2-5
CASSLNPLETQYF
>TRBV25-1|TRBJ2-3
CASSEDAFTSTDTQYF
>TRBV3-1|TRBJ1-2
CASSQADPGTVYGYTF
>TRBV7-2|TRBJ2-3
CASSPLSGGATDTQYF